Reported below is one T cell receptor beta chain. Its antigen remains unknown. This entry comes from a study of T cells after yellow fever vaccination. Study-wide results and caveats: A weaker but faster secondary response was observed, peaking on day 5 versus 15. Most primary-vaccination clones recurred post-booster (nearly 98% CD4, about 87% CD8).

They built TCR cDNA with 5'RACE template switching, a step that put in a universal primer site and UMIs. TCRdb processed the 5' RACE reads anew with MiXCR; each CDR3 protein has one entry. This table has 300,000 to 400,000 distinct CDR3 sequences, around 6.4% appearing once. The receptor was derived from a man under 40 who received the YFV17D yellow fever vaccine. The material sequenced was PBMCs, taken 5 days after the yellow fever booster vaccination.

The CDR3 DNA is TGTGCCAGTAGACCGGACAGGGGACCCGGGGAGCTGTTTTTT. Translating gives CASRPDRGPGELFF. V is TRBV19 and J is TRBJ2-2; TRBD1 agrees at 9 bases. V lost 6 bases and J lost 6; bases outside the gene matches: 5. This CDR3 is 14 amino acids long. Germline-derived CDR1 and CDR2 are LNHDA and SQIVND (reference sequence). Filled out from reference TRBV19 and TRBJ2-2, the complete variable domain reads DGGITQSPKYLFRKEGQNVTLSCEQNLNHDAMYWYRQDPGQGLRLIYYSQIVNDFQKGDIAEGYSVSREKKESFPLTVTSAQKNPTAFYLCASRPDRGPGELFFGEGSRLTVL.